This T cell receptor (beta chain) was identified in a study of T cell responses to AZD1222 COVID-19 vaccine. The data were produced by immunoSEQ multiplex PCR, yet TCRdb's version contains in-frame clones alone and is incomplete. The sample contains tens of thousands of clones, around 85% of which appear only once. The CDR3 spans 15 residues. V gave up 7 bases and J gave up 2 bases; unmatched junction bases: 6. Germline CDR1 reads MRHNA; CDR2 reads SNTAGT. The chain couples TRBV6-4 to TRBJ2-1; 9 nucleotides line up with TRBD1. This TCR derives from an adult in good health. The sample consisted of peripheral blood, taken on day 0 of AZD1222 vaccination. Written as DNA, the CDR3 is TGTGCCAGCACTCGAACAGGGGGCCCCTACAATGAGCAGTTCTTC. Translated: CASTRTGGPYNEQFF.